This is a list of T cell receptor beta chains from one sample in a study of shared clonotypes between healthy human individuals. Produced via immunoSEQ multiplex PCR; TCRdb's table is partial and in-frame only. The repertoire holds under 2.5 million clones, with 80% to 95% as singletons. The specimen sequenced was naive CD4+ T cells from PBMCs. The receptor source for this set is a man aged 18 to 30 in good health. Some clones in this sample may be carry-over from other donors' samples. Both conserved end residues are trimmed from each CDR3. Fields, in order: V gene, J gene, clone size, CDR3 length, CDR3 protein. For some rows the clone size is stated as once, few or many, or as a class when expanded; others skip it.

V gene: TRBV6-6
J gene: TRBJ2-7
clone size: .
CDR3 length: 9
CDR3 protein: ASRTGGEQY

V gene: TRBV25-1
J gene: TRBJ1-2
clone size: once
CDR3 length: 13
CDR3 protein: ASSDNRGTGYGYT

V gene: TRBV20-1
J gene: TRBJ2-1
clone size: .
CDR3 length: 8
CDR3 protein: SATYNEQF

V gene: TRBV11-3
J gene: TRBJ2-1
clone size: .
CDR3 length: 13
CDR3 protein: ASSLVPGRVNEQF

V gene: TRBV7-8
J gene: TRBJ2-3
clone size: .
CDR3 length: 14
CDR3 protein: ASSLAVRVGGDTQY

V gene: TRBV5-1
J gene: TRBJ1-2
clone size: once
CDR3 length: 11
CDR3 protein: ASSPTGPYGYT

V gene: TRBV5-4
J gene: TRBJ1-5
clone size: .
CDR3 length: 17
CDR3 protein: ASSSGGGRGTGSNQPQH

V gene: TRBV5-1
J gene: TRBJ2-3
clone size: .
CDR3 length: 12
CDR3 protein: ASSPGTPPDTQY

V gene: TRBV9
J gene: TRBJ2-7
clone size: once
CDR3 length: 12
CDR3 protein: ASSVGGGASEQY

V gene: TRBV15
J gene: TRBJ2-1
clone size: .
CDR3 length: 14
CDR3 protein: ATSRDRGQSYNEQF

V gene: TRBV9
J gene: TRBJ2-7
clone size: .
CDR3 length: 13
CDR3 protein: ASSVGAGQTYEQY

V gene: TRBV6-5
J gene: TRBJ2-5
clone size: .
CDR3 length: 12
CDR3 protein: ASRRDGTQETQY

V gene: TRBV28
J gene: TRBJ1-2
clone size: .
CDR3 length: 11
CDR3 protein: ASRGGTTGGYT

V gene: TRBV11-3
J gene: TRBJ2-1
clone size: .
CDR3 length: 10
CDR3 protein: ASSSVVNEQF

V gene: TRBV15
J gene: TRBJ2-7
clone size: .
CDR3 length: 10
CDR3 protein: ATRIKAGEQY

V gene: TRBV15
J gene: TRBJ1-1
clone size: .
CDR3 length: 12
CDR3 protein: ATSRGVLWAEAF

V gene: TRBV21-1
J gene: TRBJ2-7
clone size: .
CDR3 length: 13
CDR3 protein: ASSKNETSRVEQY

V gene: TRBV29-1
J gene: TRBJ2-5
clone size: once
CDR3 length: 10
CDR3 protein: SVELAARTQY